These 8 T cell receptor beta chains were all obtained from the same sample, sequenced in a study of monozygotic twins with inflammatory bowel disease. TCRdb re-called the 5' RACE reads and shows each CDR3 protein once, DNA omitted. The sample has some 200,000 distinct CDR3 sequences. Sequences were obtained from blood. The receptor set was obtained from a human donor with ulcerative colitis or Crohn's disease, or a healthy co-twin of an affected twin (not recorded which).

The chain combines TRBV7-6 with TRBJ2-1; TCRdb returns TRBD2, unconfirmable since there is no DNA. The CDR3 totals 16 residues. Per germline, CDR1 SGHVS and CDR2 FNYEAQ. The CDR3 spells CASSTDHSGGNHEQFF.

The rearrangement links TRBV4-1 to TRBJ2-1; there is no DNA to check the TCRdb D call of TRBD2. The CDR3 extends over 16 amino acids. The germline gives CDR1 MGHRA, CDR2 YSYEKL. The CDR3 region is CASSQDRLARVNEQFF.

The V call is TRBV11-2, the J call TRBJ2-2; TCRdb proposes TRBD1, but this gene call is untestable without DNA. The germline CDR1 and CDR2 sequences are SGHAT and FQNNGV. The CDR3 is 16 amino acids. The CDR3 loop reads CASSLEQGATPGELFF.

The rearrangement uses TRBV12-3 or TRBV12-4 and TRBJ2-5; checking the TCRdb D call of TRBD1 is not possible without DNA. The CDR3 has 16 amino acids. The CDR3 spells CASRTPGSGGVETQYF.

The CDR3 sequence is CSALPPGQQYGYTF. The chain links TRBV29-1 to TRBJ1-2. Germline V lookup: CDR1 SQVTM, CDR2 ANQGSEA. This CDR3 spans 14 amino acids.

This chain connects TRBV7-2 to TRBJ2-7; no DNA is available, so the TRBD2 call from TCRdb remains unchecked. The CDR3 has 14 amino acids. Looked up from germline, CDR1 is SGHTA and CDR2 is FQGNSA. CDR3 in amino acids: CASSSPGLSYEQYF.

The V call is TRBV4-1, the J call TRBJ2-7; absent DNA, TCRdb's TRBD2 call cannot be checked. Germline CDR1 is MGHRA and CDR2 is YSYEKL. The CDR3 covers 16 residues. The CDR3 region is CASSRGTSGGAYEQYF.

The genes are TRBV30 and TRBJ2-5; without DNA, the TCRdb call of TRBD2 cannot be checked. There are 14 residues in the CDR3. Looked up from germline, CDR1 is GTSNPN and CDR2 is SVGIG (reference sequence). CDR3 loop: CAWDLSLTKETQYF.